This TCR beta chain was sequenced for a study of blood T cell repertoires in COVID-19. Study-level background: From the United States, Italy and Spain came samples of acute and convalescent COVID-19.

Sequenced by immunoSEQ multiplex PCR; TCRdb stores in-frame clones only, minus some. The table includes tens of thousands of clones, just over 85% detected once. Germline V gene sequence: CDR1 SGHAT, CDR2 FQNNGV. The trim removed 6 bases at V and 5 bases at J, leaving 5 bases unmatched. The CDR3 consists of 13 residues. The chain employs TRBV11-2 and TRBJ2-7, with 9 bases lining up with TRBD1. Sequenced: peripheral blood. This sequence was found in a human donor in a cohort sampled during active COVID-19. In nucleotides, the CDR3 is TGTGCCAGCAGAGGGACAGGGCTCCACGAGCAGTACTTC. Protein sequence: CASRGTGLHEQYF.